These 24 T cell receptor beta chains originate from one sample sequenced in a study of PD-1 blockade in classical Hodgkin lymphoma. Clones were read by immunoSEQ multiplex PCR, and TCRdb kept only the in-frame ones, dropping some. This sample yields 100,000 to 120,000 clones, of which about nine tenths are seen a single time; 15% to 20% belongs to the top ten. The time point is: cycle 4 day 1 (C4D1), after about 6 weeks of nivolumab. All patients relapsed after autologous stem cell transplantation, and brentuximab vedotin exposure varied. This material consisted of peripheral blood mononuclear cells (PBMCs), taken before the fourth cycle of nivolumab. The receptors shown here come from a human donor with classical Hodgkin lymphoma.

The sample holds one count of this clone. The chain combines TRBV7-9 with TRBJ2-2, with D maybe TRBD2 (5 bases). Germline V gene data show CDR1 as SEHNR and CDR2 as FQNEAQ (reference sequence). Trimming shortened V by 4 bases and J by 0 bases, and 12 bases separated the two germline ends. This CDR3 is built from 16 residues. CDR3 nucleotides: TGTGCCAGCAGCTGGGGTTCGGGAACGAACACCGGGGAGCTGTTTTTT. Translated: CASSWGSGTNTGELFF.

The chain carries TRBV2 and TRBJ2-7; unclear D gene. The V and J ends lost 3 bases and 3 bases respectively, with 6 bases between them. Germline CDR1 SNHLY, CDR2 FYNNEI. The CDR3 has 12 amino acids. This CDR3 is CASSDKGYEQYF. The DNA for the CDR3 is TGTGCCAGCAGTGACAAAGGCTACGAGCAGTACTTC.

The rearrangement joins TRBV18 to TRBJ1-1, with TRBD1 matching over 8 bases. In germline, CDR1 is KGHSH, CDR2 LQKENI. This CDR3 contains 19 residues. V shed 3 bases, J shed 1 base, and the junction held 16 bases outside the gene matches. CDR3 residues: CASSPHVLVTGASNTEAFF. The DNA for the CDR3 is TGTGCCAGCTCACCGCATGTCCTTGTGACAGGGGCCTCGAACACTGAAGCTTTCTTT.

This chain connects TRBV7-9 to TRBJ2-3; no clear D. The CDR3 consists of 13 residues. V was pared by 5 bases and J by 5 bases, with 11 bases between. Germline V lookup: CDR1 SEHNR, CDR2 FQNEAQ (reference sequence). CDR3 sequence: CASSPKIKDTQYF. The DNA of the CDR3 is TGTGCCAGCAGCCCCAAAATTAAAGATACGCAGTATTTT.

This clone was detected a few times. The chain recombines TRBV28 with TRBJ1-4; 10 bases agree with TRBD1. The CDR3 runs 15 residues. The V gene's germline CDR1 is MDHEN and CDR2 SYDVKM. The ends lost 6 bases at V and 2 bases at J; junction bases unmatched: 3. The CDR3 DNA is TGTGCCAGCAGGAGACAGGGGGCGACTAATGAAAAACTGTTTTTT. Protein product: CASRRQGATNEKLFF. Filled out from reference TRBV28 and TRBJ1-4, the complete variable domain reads DVKVTQSSRYLVKRTGEKVFLECVQDMDHENMFWYRQDPGLGLRLIYFSYDVKMKEKGDIPEGYSVSREKKERFSLILESASTNQTSMYLCASRRQGATNEKLFFGSGTQLSVL.

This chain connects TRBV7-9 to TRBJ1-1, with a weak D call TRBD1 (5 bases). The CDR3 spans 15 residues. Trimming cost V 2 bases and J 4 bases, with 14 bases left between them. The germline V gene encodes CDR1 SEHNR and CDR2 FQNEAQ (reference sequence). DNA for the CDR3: TGTGCCAGCAGCTTATTGCCGCACCAGGGCACTGAAGCTTTCTTT. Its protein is CASSLLPHQGTEAFF.

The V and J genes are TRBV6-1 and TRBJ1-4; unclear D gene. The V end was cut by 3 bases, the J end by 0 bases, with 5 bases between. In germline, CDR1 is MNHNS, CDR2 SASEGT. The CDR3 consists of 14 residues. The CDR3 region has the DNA TGTGCCAGCAGTGACCTGGCAACTAATGAAAAACTGTTTTTT. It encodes CASSDLATNEKLFF.

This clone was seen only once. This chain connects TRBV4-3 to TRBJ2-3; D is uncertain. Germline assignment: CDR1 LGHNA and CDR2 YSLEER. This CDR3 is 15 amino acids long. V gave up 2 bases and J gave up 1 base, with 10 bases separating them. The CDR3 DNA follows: TGCGCCAGCAGCCAAAAGGACGCCCGCACAGATACGCAGTATTTT. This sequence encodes CASSQKDARTDTQYF.

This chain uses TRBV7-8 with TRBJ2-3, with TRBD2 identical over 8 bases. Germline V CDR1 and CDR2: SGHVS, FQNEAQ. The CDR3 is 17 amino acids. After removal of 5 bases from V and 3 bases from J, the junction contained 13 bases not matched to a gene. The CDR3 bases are TGTGCCAGCAGCACAACGGGACTAGTGGTACGGACAGATACGCAGTATTTT. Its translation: CASSTTGLVVRTDTQYF.

DNA for the CDR3: TGCGCCAGCAGCCCGGGGTCCTCAGGGGCTGAAAAACTGTTTTTT. The encoded protein is CASSPGSSGAEKLFF. This chain links TRBV5-1 with TRBJ1-4; possible D gene TRBD1, 6 bases. The CDR3 loop spans 15 amino acids. CDR1 and CDR2 from the germline V gene are SGHRS and YFSETQ. Trimming removed 4 bases at V and 7 bases at J, with 17 bases between.

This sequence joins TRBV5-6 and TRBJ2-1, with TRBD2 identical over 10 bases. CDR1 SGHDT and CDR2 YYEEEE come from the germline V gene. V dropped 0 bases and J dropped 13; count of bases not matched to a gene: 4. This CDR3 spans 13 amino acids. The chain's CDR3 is CASSLGLAGFQFF. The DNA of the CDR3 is TGTGCCAGCAGCTTGGGACTAGCGGGTTTTCAGTTCTTC.

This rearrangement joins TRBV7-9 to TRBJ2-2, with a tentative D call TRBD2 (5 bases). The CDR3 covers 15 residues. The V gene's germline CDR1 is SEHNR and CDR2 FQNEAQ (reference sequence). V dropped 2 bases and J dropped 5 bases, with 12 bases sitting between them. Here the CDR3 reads CASSLSLRGTGELFF. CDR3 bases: TGTGCCAGCAGCTTATCACTCCGGGGAACCGGGGAGCTGTTTTTT.

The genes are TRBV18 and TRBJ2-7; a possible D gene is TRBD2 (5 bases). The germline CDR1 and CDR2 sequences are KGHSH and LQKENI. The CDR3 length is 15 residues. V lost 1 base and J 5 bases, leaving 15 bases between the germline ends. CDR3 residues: CASSPQVGVRDEQYF. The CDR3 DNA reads TGTGCCAGCTCACCACAGGTGGGAGTGCGGGACGAGCAGTACTTC.

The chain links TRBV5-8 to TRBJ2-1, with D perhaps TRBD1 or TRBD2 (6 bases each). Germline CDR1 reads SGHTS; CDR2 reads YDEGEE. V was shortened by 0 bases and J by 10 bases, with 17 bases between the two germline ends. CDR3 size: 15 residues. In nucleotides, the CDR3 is TGTGCCAGCAGCTTGGAATGGGGGGTCACAGGGGAGCAGTTCTTC. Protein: CASSLEWGVTGEQFF.

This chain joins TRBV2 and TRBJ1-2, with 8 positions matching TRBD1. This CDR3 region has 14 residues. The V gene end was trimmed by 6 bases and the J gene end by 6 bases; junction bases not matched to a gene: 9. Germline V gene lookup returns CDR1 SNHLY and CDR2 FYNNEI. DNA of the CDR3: TGTGCCAGCAGCGGGGACAGGACCGTCCATGGCTACACCTTC. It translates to CASSGDRTVHGYTF.

The CDR3 region has the DNA TGTGCCATCAGTGATACGGTCACCGGGGAGCTGTTTTTT. Translated: CAISDTVTGELFF. The chain recombines TRBV10-3 with TRBJ2-2; no definite D call. The CDR3 covers 13 residues. The germline V and J ends were trimmed by 3 bases and 4 bases, with 6 bases remaining between them. From germline, CDR1 is ENHRY and CDR2 SYGVKD.

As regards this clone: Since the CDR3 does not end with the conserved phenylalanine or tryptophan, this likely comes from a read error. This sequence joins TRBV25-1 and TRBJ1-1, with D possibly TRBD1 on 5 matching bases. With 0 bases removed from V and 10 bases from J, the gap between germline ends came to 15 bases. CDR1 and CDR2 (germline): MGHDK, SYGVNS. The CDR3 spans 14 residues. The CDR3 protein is CASSEYTGLRAAFL. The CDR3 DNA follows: TGTGCCAGCAGTGAATATACGGGACTAAGGGCAGCTTTCCTT.

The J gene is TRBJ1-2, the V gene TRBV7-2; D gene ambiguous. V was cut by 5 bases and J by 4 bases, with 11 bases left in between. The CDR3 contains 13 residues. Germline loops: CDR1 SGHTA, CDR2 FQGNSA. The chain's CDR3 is CASSPQNSYGYTF. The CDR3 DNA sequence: TGTGCCAGCAGCCCCCAGAACAGCTATGGCTACACCTTC.

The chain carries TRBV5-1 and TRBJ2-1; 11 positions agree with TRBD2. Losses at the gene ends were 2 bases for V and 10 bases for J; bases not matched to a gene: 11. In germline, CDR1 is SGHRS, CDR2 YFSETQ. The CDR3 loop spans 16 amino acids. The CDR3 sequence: CASSLQTSGGGGEQFF. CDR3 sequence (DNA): TGCGCCAGCAGCTTACAAACTAGCGGGGGAGGCGGCGAGCAGTTCTTC. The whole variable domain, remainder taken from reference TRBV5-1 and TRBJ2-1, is KAGVTQTPRYLIKTRGQQVTLSCSPISGHRSVSWYQQTPGQGLQFLFEYFSETQRNKGNFPGRFSGRQFSNSRSEMNVSTLELGDSALYLCASSLQTSGGGGEQFFGPGTRLTVL.

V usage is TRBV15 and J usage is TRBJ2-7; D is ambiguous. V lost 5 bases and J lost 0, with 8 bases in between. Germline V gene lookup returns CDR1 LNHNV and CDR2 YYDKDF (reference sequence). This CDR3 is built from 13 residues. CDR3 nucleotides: TGTGCCACCAGCGAGGCAAACTCCTACGAGCAGTACTTC. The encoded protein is CATSEANSYEQYF.

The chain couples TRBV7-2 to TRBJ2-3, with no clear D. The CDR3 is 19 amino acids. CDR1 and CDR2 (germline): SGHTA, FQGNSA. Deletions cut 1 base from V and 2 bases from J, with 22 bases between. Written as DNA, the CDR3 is TGTGCCAGCAGCTTAGTGGGTTATCCCGTAGTTTCACACACAGATACGCAGTATTTT. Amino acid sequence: CASSLVGYPVVSHTDTQYF.

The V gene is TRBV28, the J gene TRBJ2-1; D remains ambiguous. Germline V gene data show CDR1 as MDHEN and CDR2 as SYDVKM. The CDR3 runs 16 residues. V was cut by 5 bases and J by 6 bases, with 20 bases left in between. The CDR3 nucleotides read TGTGCCAGCAGTCCCCGGCAGGCCCGGCCCGGCAATGAGCAGTTCTTC. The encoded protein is CASSPRQARPGNEQFF. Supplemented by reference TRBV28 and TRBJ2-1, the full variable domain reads DVKVTQSSRYLVKRTGEKVFLECVQDMDHENMFWYRQDPGLGLRLIYFSYDVKMKEKGDIPEGYSVSREKKERFSLILESASTNQTSMYLCASSPRQARPGNEQFFGPGTRLTVL.

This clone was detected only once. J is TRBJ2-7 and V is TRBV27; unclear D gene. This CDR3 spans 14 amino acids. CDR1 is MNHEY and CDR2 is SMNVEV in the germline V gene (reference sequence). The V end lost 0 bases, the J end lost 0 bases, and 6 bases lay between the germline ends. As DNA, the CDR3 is TGTGCCAGCAGTTTATCCGGCAACTCCTACGAGCAGTACTTC. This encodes CASSLSGNSYEQYF.

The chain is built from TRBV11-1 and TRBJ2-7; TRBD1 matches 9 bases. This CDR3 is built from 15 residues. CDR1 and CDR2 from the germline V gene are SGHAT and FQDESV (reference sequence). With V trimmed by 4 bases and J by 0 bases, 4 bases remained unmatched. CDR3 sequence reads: CASSYTGGASYEQYF. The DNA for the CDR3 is TGTGCCAGCAGCTACACAGGGGGCGCCTCCTACGAGCAGTACTTC.